This TCR beta chain was captured by sequencing in a study of memory CD4+ T cells and cytomegalovirus serostatus. General study results and limits: Repertoires predicted CMV serostatus with median bootstrapped AUC of around 0.96. About 40% of the roughly 160 known CMV-associated TCRbeta sequences appeared in CD4+ memory.

On this clone itself: The antigen is not known.

CDR1 is KGHSH, CDR2 LQKENI, per germline. The CDR3 has 16 amino acids. Trimming removed 5 bases from V and 0 bases from J; junction bases left unmatched: 7. Single viable CD3+CD4+CD8-CD45RO+ cells were sorted as the memory CD4+ T cells. Authors' methods: Out-of-frame sequences were removed, leaving roughly 2.1 million distinct TCRbeta sequences. Generated by immunoSEQ multiplex PCR, the TCRdb table keeps only in-frame clones and is missing some. Clone size and the V and J calls come from that table; the DNA yielded D and trimming. The sample includes around 50,000 clones, around 74% seen only once; the top ten take 1.2%.

The source material was memory CD4+ T cells from blood. This sequence joins TRBV18 and TRBJ1-1, with 9 bases aligning to TRBD1. The sequence was obtained from an adult in good health and CMV-seropositive. CDR3 bases: TGTGCCAGCTCAACGACAGGGGGAATAATGAACACTGAAGCTTTCTTT. Translating gives CASSTTGGIMNTEAFF.